One and the same sample provided the 17 T cell receptor beta chains below, sequenced in a study of blood T cells in healthy people across ages. A second about 6 to 11 cycle PCR used barcoded and J-beta primers. In TCRdb, the 5' RACE reads were re-called with MiXCR into one record per CDR3 protein. The sample yields approximately 900,000 distinct CDR3 sequences, 25% to 35% seen once. Another study also made use of these data, one on T cells of mothers and their children.

Material for sequencing was blood. All receptors derive from a woman aged 40-49 years in good health.

There are many counts of this clonotype. The rearrangement joins TRBV20-1 to TRBJ2-5; 7 bases are shared with TRBD2. Germline CDR1 reads DFQATT; CDR2 reads SNEGSKA (reference sequence). The V gene end was trimmed by 3 bases and the J gene end by 2 bases; junction bases not matched to a gene: 0. This CDR3 comprises 12 residues. CDR3 loop: CSASGGQETQYF. The CDR3 DNA follows: TGCAGTGCTAGCGGGGGGCAAGAGACCCAGTACTTC.

The rearrangement uses TRBV5-8 and TRBJ2-3; 11 bases align to TRBD2. The V segment lost 3 bases and the J segment 0 bases; nucleotides outside the gene matches: 12. This CDR3 is built from 19 residues. Germline V gene sequence: CDR1 SGHTS, CDR2 YDEGEE. The CDR3, as DNA: TGTGCCAGCAGCTCTATCCTAGCGGGGGGCCGAGGGAGCACAGATACGCAGTATTTT. It is translated as CASSSILAGGRGSTDTQYF.

Many counts were recorded for this clonotype. V usage is TRBV10-3 and J usage is TRBJ2-5; 11 bases are a match to TRBD2. Germline V lookup: CDR1 ENHRY, CDR2 SYGVKD. After removal of 4 bases from V and 5 bases from J, the junction contained 12 bases not matched to a gene. The CDR3 runs to 17 residues. CDR3 sequence (DNA): TGTGCCATCAGTGGGATACCGGGACTAGCGGACAAGGAGACCCAGTACTTC. Its protein is CAISGIPGLADKETQYF.

The chain combines TRBV4-1 with TRBJ2-2; D remains ambiguous. The V gene's germline CDR1 is MGHRA and CDR2 YSYEKL. The CDR3 is made up of 13 amino acids. Deletions cut 2 bases from V and 5 bases from J, with 6 bases between. CDR3 nucleotide sequence: TGCGCCAGCAGCCAACCCTTAACCGGGGAGCTGTTTTTT. This sequence encodes CASSQPLTGELFF.

This clonotype occurred many times. The chain couples TRBV27 to TRBJ1-2; 9 nucleotides align to TRBD1. V lost 6 bases, J lost 6 bases, and 8 bases stayed unmatched. Germline loops: CDR1 MNHEY, CDR2 SMNVEV (reference sequence). The CDR3 has 14 amino acids. CDR3 coding DNA: TGTGCCAGCAGACCGACCGGGACAGGGAATGGCTACACCTTC. This gives the protein CASRPTGTGNGYTF.

CDR3 DNA: TGTGCCAGCAGCACGGGACAGGGGGGCGCTGAAGCTTTCTTT. Amino acid sequence: CASSTGQGGAEAFF. The chain is built from TRBV5-6 and TRBJ1-1; 11 bases are shared with TRBD1. Trimming removed 4 bases from V and 6 bases from J; junction bases left unmatched: 5. The CDR3 has 14 amino acids. Germline loops: CDR1 SGHDT, CDR2 YYEEEE.

This chain connects TRBV28 to TRBJ1-1; 9 bases agree with TRBD1. Germline-derived CDR1 and CDR2 are MDHEN and SYDVKM. Losses at the gene ends were 7 bases for V and 5 bases for J; bases not matched to a gene: 11. The CDR3 has 15 amino acids. CDR3 amino acids: CASISRTGARTEAFF. In DNA form, the CDR3 reads TGTGCCAGCATCTCGAGGACAGGGGCTAGGACTGAAGCTTTCTTT.

This clonotype showed up just a few times. The J gene is TRBJ1-1, the V gene TRBV6-1, with 7 bases matching TRBD1. The CDR3 length is 14 residues. Germline assignment: CDR1 MNHNS and CDR2 SASEGT. The J segment lost 4 bases and the V segment lost 7 bases, leaving 9 bases of the junction unmatched. In DNA, the CDR3 is TGTGCCAGCACCCCACAGACAGGGTTCACTGAAGCTTTCTTT. Translating it yields CASTPQTGFTEAFF.

This clonotype was recorded only once. The rearrangement joins TRBV15 to TRBJ2-1, with 8 nucleotides matching TRBD2. Germline values: CDR1 LNHNV, CDR2 YYDKDF (reference sequence). CDR3 length: 16 amino acids. V lost 0 bases to trimming and J lost 4 bases; unmatched junction nucleotides: 5. The CDR3 sequence is CATSRDGGGMYNEQFF. The CDR3 coding sequence is TGTGCCACCAGCAGAGATGGCGGGGGGATGTACAATGAGCAGTTCTTC.

A few counts support this clonotype. The chain uses TRBV27 and TRBJ2-7; D perhaps matches TRBD1 (6 bases). CDR3 length: 15 residues. Trimming took off 6 bases at V and 2 bases at J, with 17 bases between the two ends. Germline assignment: CDR1 MNHEY and CDR2 SMNVEV (reference sequence). CDR3 sequence: CASRETGIPTYEQYF. CDR3 coding DNA: TGTGCCAGCAGGGAAACAGGGATCCCAACCTACGAGCAGTACTTC.

The CDR3 sequence: CASSGMAGGSNYGYTF. CDR3 bases: TGTGCCAGCAGTGGGATGGCCGGGGGCTCTAACTATGGCTACACCTTC. The chain links TRBV12-3 or TRBV12-4 to TRBJ1-2; D possibly corresponds to TRBD1 (6 bases). The CDR3 covers 16 residues. Trimming removed 5 bases at V and 0 bases at J, with 16 bases between.

The genes are TRBV4-2 and TRBJ2-2, with TRBD1 matching over 8 bases. CDR1 is LGHNA, CDR2 YNFKEQ, per germline. The CDR3 runs to 16 residues. The junction had 11 bases not matched to a gene; V was cut back by 4 bases and J by 7 bases. The CDR3 nucleotides read TGTGCCAGCAGCCGGGACAGGACGGTCCGTGGCGGGGAGCTGTTTTTT. Protein sequence: CASSRDRTVRGGELFF.

The chain combines TRBV20-1 with TRBJ2-7; a possible D gene is TRBD2 (5 bases). V lost 3 bases, J lost 2 bases, and 11 bases lay in between. The CDR3 totals 13 residues. The germline gives CDR1 DFQATT, CDR2 SNEGSKA (reference sequence). In DNA form, the CDR3 reads TGCAGTGCTAGGAGGGAGCTAGCCTACGAGCAGTACTTC. Translation: CSARRELAYEQYF.

This clonotype was seen a single time. One junction end disagrees with the germline gene, perhaps due to a read error. The chain carries TRBV4-3 and TRBJ2-1, with TRBD2 matching over 8 bases. This CDR3 has 18 amino acids. Germline assignment: CDR1 LGHNA and CDR2 YSLEER. In nucleotides, the CDR3 is TGCGCCAGCAGCCAAGAAGGGCCACTAGCGGAGATATACAGTGAGCAGTTCTTC. Protein sequence: CASSQEGPLAEIYSEQFF.

As concerns this clonotype: With a much larger clone just one base away, this may be a read error. The V gene is TRBV7-2, the J gene TRBJ2-1; 8 positions agree with TRBD2. The germline CDR1 and CDR2 sequences are SGHTA and FQGNSA. The CDR3 has 15 residues. The CDR3 DNA reads as TGTGCCGGCAGCTTAACGGGGGGGTTCCGTAATGAGCAGTTCTTC. Protein sequence: CAGSLTGGFRNEQFF.

This chain links TRBV4-1 with TRBJ1-1; D is unresolved. Per the germline V gene, CDR1 is MGHRA and CDR2 is YSYEKL. This CDR3 contains 16 residues. V was shortened by 3 bases and J by 2 bases, with 16 bases between the two germline ends. In nucleotides, the CDR3 is TGCGCCAGCAGCCACCTTGGGAGGACCAAAAACACTGAAGCTTTCTTT. Protein product: CASSHLGRTKNTEAFF.

This clonotype was detected a few times. The chain uses TRBV6-2 or TRBV6-3 and TRBJ1-2; unclear D gene. The CDR3 runs 12 residues. Trimming took off 7 bases at V and 4 bases at J, with 10 bases between the two ends. In germline, CDR1 is MNHEY, CDR2 SVGEGT. Written as DNA, the CDR3 is TGTGCCAGCACCCAGGCAAGCTATGGCTACACCTTC. Residues: CASTQASYGYTF.